The subject of this entry is one T cell receptor beta chain. This clonotype was seen only a few times. The antigen this receptor binds is unknown. Base qualities are not recorded, but no much larger clone differs from it by a single base. The run used an Illumina HiSeq 2500. TCR beta libraries were prepared by quantitative 5'-RACE with molecular barcodes. On the study's bioinformatics: A new computational method based on a probabilistic model of VDJ rearrangement was used to identify disease-linked TCR variants. TCRdb redid the processing of the public reads, applying fastp at Q25 and MiXCR, and retained in-frame beta chains. Each record represents a unique CDR3 protein, reported with the most common genes and DNA among its rows. TCRdb, not the authors, supplied the V and J calls. The sample records about 800,000 distinct CDR3 sequences, 10% to 15% of which are singletons. Roughly 0.51% of the sample lies in the top ten.

This sample is drawn from a study of CD8 T cells in ankylosing spondylitis (dated by TCRdb to about 2017). In terms of the full investigation: The study profiled T cell receptor beta repertoires in healthy donors and ankylosing spondylitis patients to find disease-linked TCR variants. In total, the full study cohort was made up of roughly 110 healthy donors and 25 to 30 ankylosing spondylitis patients. Peripheral blood samples were taken, and synovial fluid was additionally collected from ankylosing spondylitis patients. The investigation overall reported the following: A TCR beta motif made up of several highly homologous amino acid variants appeared to be characteristic of blood from ankylosing spondylitis patients. Significant enrichment of the disease-linked clones was reported in matched synovial fluid samples from ankylosing spondylitis patients. The disease-linked clones showed a CD8+ phenotype and occurred at relatively low frequencies in peripheral blood. Some motif variants were previously reported in synovial fluid and blood of reactive arthritis patients, suggesting common disease-initiation mechanisms.

From V the trimming removes 4 bases and from J it removes 8 bases, while the gene matches leave 7 bases of the junction unaccounted for. From the cysteine up to the phenylalanine, the CDR3 has a length of 14 residues. Only the CDR3 part of the read is kept: 42 bases, read in frame from the first base. As encoded in the germline V gene, CDR1 is WSHSY while CDR2 is SAAADI. Sequencing was done on a sample of blood, either unsorted or a sorted T cell fraction (not recorded which). The TCR was taken from a male donor with ankylosing spondylitis. This chain is built from TRBV10-2 and TRBJ1-2; 10 bases in between match TRBD1. This receptor carries the CDR3 CASSGGTGVVGYTF. The nucleotide sequence reads as follows: TGCGCCAGCAGTGGTGGGACAGGGGTAGTCGGCTACACCTTC.